These T cell receptor beta chains were read from a single sample in a study of blood T cell repertoires in COVID-19. TCRdb's table, derived via immunoSEQ multiplex PCR, lists solely in-frame clones and lacks some. This sample has 85,000 to 130,000 clones, with approximately 90% found just once. Sequences were obtained from peripheral blood. The receptor set was obtained from a man aged 55 to 69 with acute or convalescent COVID-19. Each CDR3 is given with its conserved first and last residue. The D gene is left open where the match is weak. A clone size is listed for some rows: how often the clone was seen (once, few, many), or a class if it is expanded.

V	D	length	size	J	CDR3	DNA
TRBV4-2	TRBD2	15	.	TRBJ2-1	CASSQDTSGSSPQFF	TGTGCCAGCAGCCAAGATACTAGCGGGAGTAGTCCGCAGTTCTTC
TRBV19	TRBD2	19	.	TRBJ2-3	CASSPLRASGRWGTDTQYF	TGTGCCAGTAGTCCCCTAAGAGCTAGCGGGAGGTGGGGCACAGATACGCAGTATTTT
TRBV11-2	TRBD1	16	.	TRBJ2-3	CASSPRQGIPADTQYF	TGTGCCAGCAGCCCCCGACAGGGTATCCCGGCAGATACGCAGTATTTT
TRBV5-4	.	13	.	TRBJ2-2	CASSQKLTGELFF	TGTGCCAGCAGCCAGAAATTGACCGGGGAGCTGTTTTTT
TRBV20-1	TRBD2	15	.	TRBJ2-3	CSASPLAGRTDTQYF	TGCAGTGCTAGTCCACTAGCGGGCCGCACAGATACGCAGTATTTT
TRBV5-4	.	15	.	TRBJ1-1	CASSLSVGPNTEAFF	TGTGCCAGCAGCTTGAGCGTGGGGCCGAACACTGAAGCTTTCTTT
TRBV30	.	13	.	TRBJ1-5	CAWREGAQQPQHF	TGTGCCTGGAGGGAAGGGGCTCAGCAGCCCCAGCATTTT
TRBV10-3	TRBD2	15	.	TRBJ2-3	CAISPSGRSGDTQYF	TGTGCCATCAGCCCTAGCGGGAGGTCCGGAGATACGCAGTATTTT
TRBV6-4	TRBD2	15	.	TRBJ2-1	CASSRLAGVDSEQFF	TGTGCCAGCAGCCGACTAGCGGGAGTTGATAGTGAGCAGTTCTTC
TRBV27	.	17	.	TRBJ2-1	CASSFLPLYDSYNEQFF	TGTGCCAGCAGTTTTCTCCCGCTCTATGACAGTTACAATGAGCAGTTCTTC
TRBV3-1/TRBV3-2	TRBD2	15	.	TRBJ2-1	CASSQSGLAGNEQFF	TGTGCCAGCAGCCAGTCGGGACTAGCGGGAAATGAGCAGTTCTTC
TRBV9	TRBD2	20	.	TRBJ2-1	CASSVAWLAGVSSMPSEQFF	TGTGCCAGCAGCGTAGCTTGGCTAGCGGGAGTCAGTTCGATGCCCAGTGAGCAGTTCTTC
TRBV7-9	.	15	.	TRBJ1-4	CASSSGQSNNEKLFF	TGTGCCAGCAGCTCAGGACAGTCCAATAATGAAAAACTGTTTTTT
TRBV12-3/TRBV12-4	.	13	.	TRBJ2-2	CASSLYGSGELFF	TGTGCCAGCAGCCTCTACGGTTCCGGGGAGCTGTTTTTT
TRBV5-1	TRBD1	15	once	TRBJ2-2	CASSFAGTGAGELFF	TGCGCCAGCAGCTTCGCAGGGACAGGGGCCGGGGAGCTGTTTTTT
TRBV9	TRBD2	16	.	TRBJ2-1	CASSARGASGYNEQFF	TGTGCCAGCAGCGCCCGAGGGGCTAGCGGTTACAATGAGCAGTTCTTC
TRBV7-8	.	14	once	TRBJ1-2	CASSLGAYNYGYTF	TGTGCCAGCAGCTTAGGGGCCTATAACTATGGCTACACCTTC
TRBV27	.	15	.	TRBJ1-1	CASSPAGIMNTEAFF	TGTGCCAGCAGTCCGGCAGGGATCATGAACACTGAAGCTTTCTTT
TRBV24-1	TRBD1	17	.	TRBJ1-1	CATHDGTQGARNTEAFF	TGTGCCACCCACGACGGGACTCAGGGGGCGCGGAACACTGAAGCTTTCTTT
TRBV4-1	TRBD1	20	.	TRBJ1-1	CASSPEGGLTGGPMNTEAFF	TGCGCCAGCAGCCCGGAAGGGGGGTTAACAGGGGGGCCGATGAACACTGAAGCTTTCTTT
TRBV7-8	TRBD1	16	.	TRBJ1-1	CASSSSTGAMNTEAFF	TGTGCCAGCAGCTCTTCGACAGGGGCCATGAACACTGAAGCTTTCTTT
TRBV9	.	14	.	TRBJ1-1	CASSLRGSGTEAFF	TGTGCCAGCAGCCTAAGGGGCAGTGGCACTGAAGCTTTCTTT
TRBV28	.	15	.	TRBJ2-3	CASSPQLRDTDTQYF	TGTGCCAGCAGTCCTCAGTTGCGGGATACAGATACGCAGTATTTT
TRBV24-1	.	14	.	TRBJ2-6	CATAEDSGANVLTF	TGTGCCACCGCAGAGGACTCTGGGGCCAACGTCCTGACTTTC
TRBV3-1/TRBV3-2	.	14	.	TRBJ1-5	CASSGGLGTQPQHF	TGTGCCAGCAGCGGGGGGTTGGGGACCCAGCCCCAGCATTTT
TRBV9	TRBD2	16	once	TRBJ2-3	CASSVAIAGGTDTQYF	TGTGCCAGCAGCGTAGCGATAGCGGGGGGCACAGATACGCAGTATTTT
TRBV6-4	TRBD2	16	.	TRBJ2-2	CARLNGSSGYTGELFF	TGTGCCAGACTCAACGGGTCTAGCGGGTACACCGGGGAGCTGTTTTTT
TRBV24-1	TRBD1	16	few	TRBJ1-2	CATSDPPGQGNYGYTF	TGTGCCACCAGTGACCCTCCGGGACAGGGGAACTATGGCTACACCTTC
TRBV18	.	16	.	TRBJ1-6	CASSPAGPSYNSPLHF	TGTGCCAGCTCACCCGCGGGACCAAGCTATAATTCACCCCTCCACTTT
TRBV29-1	.	13	.	TRBJ2-1	CSVLRWEYNEQFF	TGCAGCGTATTACGGTGGGAGTACAATGAGCAGTTCTTC
TRBV7-8	.	13	.	TRBJ1-2	CASSPGGVYGYTF	TGTGCCAGCAGCCCTGGCGGAGTCTATGGCTACACCTTC
TRBV7-9	TRBD1	14	.	TRBJ2-2	CASSRDRVTGELFF	TGTGCCAGCAGCCGCGACAGGGTCACCGGGGAGCTGTTTTTT
TRBV28	.	13	.	TRBJ1-1	CASTPRRGAEAFF	TGTGCCAGCACCCCCCGGCGGGGGGCTGAAGCTTTCTTT
TRBV10-3	TRBD1	15	.	TRBJ1-3	CAISEGDRTGNTIYF	TGTGCCATCAGTGAAGGGGACAGAACTGGAAACACCATATATTTT
TRBV6-1	.	15	.	TRBJ1-4	CASSDGSGGNEKLFF	TGTGCCAGCAGTGATGGGTCCGGGGGTAATGAAAAACTGTTTTTT
TRBV6-4	TRBD1	15	.	TRBJ2-3	CASSPGQGRLDTQYF	TGTGCCAGCAGCCCTGGACAGGGGAGGTTAGATACGCAGTATTTT
TRBV3-1/TRBV3-2	.	14	.	TRBJ2-5	CASSPGTQGETQYF	TGTGCCAGCAGCCCGGGGACTCAGGGAGAGACCCAGTACTTC